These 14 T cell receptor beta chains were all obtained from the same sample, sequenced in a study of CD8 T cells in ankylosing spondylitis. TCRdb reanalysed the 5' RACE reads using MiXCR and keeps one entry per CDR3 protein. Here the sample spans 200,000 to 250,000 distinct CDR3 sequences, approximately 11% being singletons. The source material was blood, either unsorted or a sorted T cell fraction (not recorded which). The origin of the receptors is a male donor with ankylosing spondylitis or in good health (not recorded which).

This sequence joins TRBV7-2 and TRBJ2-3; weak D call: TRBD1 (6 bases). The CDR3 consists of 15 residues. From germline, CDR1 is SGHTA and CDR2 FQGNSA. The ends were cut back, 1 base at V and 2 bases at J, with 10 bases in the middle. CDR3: CASSLGGGVTDTQYF. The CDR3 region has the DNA TGTGCCAGCAGCTTAGGAGGGGGAGTCACAGATACGCAGTATTTT.

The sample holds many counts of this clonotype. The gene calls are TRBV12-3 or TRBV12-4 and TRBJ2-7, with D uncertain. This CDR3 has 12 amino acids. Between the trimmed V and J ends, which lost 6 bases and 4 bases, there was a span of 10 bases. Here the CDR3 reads CASSSGKYEQYF. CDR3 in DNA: TGTGCCAGCAGCTCCGGCAAGTACGAGCAGTACTTC.

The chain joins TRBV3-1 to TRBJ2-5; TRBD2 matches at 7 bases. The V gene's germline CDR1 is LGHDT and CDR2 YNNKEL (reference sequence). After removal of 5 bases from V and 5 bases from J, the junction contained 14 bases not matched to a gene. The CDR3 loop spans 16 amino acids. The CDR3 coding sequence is TGTGCCAGCAGCTCACGGGGGGACGCAAAGTGGGAGACCCAGTACTTC. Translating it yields CASSSRGDAKWETQYF.

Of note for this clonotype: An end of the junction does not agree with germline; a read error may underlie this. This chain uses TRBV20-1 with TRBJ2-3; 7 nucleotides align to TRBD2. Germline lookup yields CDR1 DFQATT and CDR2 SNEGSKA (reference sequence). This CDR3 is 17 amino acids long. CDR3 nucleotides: TGCTGTGCTCCCGGGAGGTTCAGCGGTTCCCTCACAGATACGCAGTATTTT. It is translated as CCAPGRFSGSLTDTQYF.

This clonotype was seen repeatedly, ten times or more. CDR3 amino acids: CASSGTGTGNTEAFF. CDR3 in DNA: TGCGCCAGCAGCGGCACCGGGACAGGGAACACTGAAGCTTTCTTT. The rearrangement uses TRBV5-1 and TRBJ1-1; 8 positions agree with TRBD1. This CDR3 spans 15 amino acids. V lost 4 bases, J lost 1 base, and 6 bases stayed unmatched. From germline, CDR1 is SGHRS and CDR2 YFSETQ.

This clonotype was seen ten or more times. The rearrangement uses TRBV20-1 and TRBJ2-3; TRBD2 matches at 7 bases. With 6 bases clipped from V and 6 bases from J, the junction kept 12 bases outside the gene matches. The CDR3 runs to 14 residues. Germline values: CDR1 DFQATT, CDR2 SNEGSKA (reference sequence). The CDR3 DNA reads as TGCAGTGCGATTTTCCGGGAGGCGGCGGATACGCAGTATTTT. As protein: CSAIFREAADTQYF.

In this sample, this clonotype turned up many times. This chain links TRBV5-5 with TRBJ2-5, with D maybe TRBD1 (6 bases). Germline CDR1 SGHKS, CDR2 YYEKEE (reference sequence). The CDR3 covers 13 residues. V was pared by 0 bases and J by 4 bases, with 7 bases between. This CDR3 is CASSLGQVETQYF. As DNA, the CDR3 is TGTGCCAGCAGCTTGGGACAGGTAGAGACCCAGTACTTC.

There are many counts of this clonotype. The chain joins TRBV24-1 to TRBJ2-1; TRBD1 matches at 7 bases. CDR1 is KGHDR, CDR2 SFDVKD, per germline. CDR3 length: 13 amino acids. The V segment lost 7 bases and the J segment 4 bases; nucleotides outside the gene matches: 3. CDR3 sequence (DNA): TGTGCCACCAGAGGACAGGTTTACAATGAGCAGTTCTTC. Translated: CATRGQVYNEQFF.

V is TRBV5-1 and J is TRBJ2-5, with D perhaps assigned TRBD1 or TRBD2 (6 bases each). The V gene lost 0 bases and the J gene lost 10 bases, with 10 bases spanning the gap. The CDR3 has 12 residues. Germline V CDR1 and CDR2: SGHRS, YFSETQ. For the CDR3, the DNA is TGCGCCAGCAGCTTGGCAGGGGAGGACCAGTACTTC. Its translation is CASSLAGEDQYF.

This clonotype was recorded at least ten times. The CDR3 sequence: CAIGTGPNTGELFF. The CDR3 region has the DNA TGTGCCATCGGCACAGGGCCTAACACCGGGGAGCTGTTTTTT. This chain uses TRBV10-3 with TRBJ2-2; a possible D gene is TRBD1 (6 bases). Trimming removed 8 bases from V and 2 bases from J, with 12 bases in between. The CDR3 loop spans 14 amino acids. Germline values: CDR1 ENHRY, CDR2 SYGVKD.

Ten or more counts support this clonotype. CDR3 sequence (DNA): TGCAGTGCTCGCCCCGGACAGGGATATGGCTACACCTTC. This codes for CSARPGQGYGYTF. The chain couples TRBV20-1 to TRBJ1-2; 8 positions agree with TRBD1. The CDR3 has 13 amino acids. V lost 5 bases and J lost 5; bases outside the gene matches: 7. The germline gives CDR1 DFQATT, CDR2 SNEGSKA (reference sequence).

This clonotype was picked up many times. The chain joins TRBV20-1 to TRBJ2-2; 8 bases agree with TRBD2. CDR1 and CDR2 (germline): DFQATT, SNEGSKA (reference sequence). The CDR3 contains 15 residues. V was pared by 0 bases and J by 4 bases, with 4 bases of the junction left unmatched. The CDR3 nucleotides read TGCAGTGCTAGAGATCTAGCGGGCGTCACCGGGGAGCTGTTTTTT. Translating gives CSARDLAGVTGELFF.

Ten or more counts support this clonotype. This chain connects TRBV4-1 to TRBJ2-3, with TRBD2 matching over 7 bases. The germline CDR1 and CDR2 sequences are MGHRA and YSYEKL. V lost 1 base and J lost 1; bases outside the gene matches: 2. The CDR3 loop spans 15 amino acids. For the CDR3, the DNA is TGCGCCAGCAGCCAAGCAGGACTAGGCACAGATACGCAGTATTTT. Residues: CASSQAGLGTDTQYF.

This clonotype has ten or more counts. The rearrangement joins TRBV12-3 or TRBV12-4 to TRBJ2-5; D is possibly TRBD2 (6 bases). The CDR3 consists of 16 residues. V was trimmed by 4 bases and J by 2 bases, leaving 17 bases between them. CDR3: CASSSRDSTSQETQYF. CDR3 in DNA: TGTGCCAGCAGTTCCCGGGACTCTACCTCTCAAGAGACCCAGTACTTC.